These T cell receptor beta chains were read from a single sample in a study of shared clonotypes between healthy human individuals. Libraries were prepared by immunoSEQ multiplex PCR; TCRdb keeps only in-frame clonotypes and omits some of them. The sample lists about 2.2 million clones, approximately 94% seen once, with 1.5% to 2% in the top ten. Sequencing input: naive CD8+ T cells from PBMCs. The receptors were sampled from a man younger than 30 in good health. Some clones in this sample may be carry-over from other donors' samples. CDR3s include the opening cysteine and the closing phenylalanine or tryptophan. Each record gives: V gene, J gene, D gene, clone size, CDR3 DNA, CDR3 protein. D genes are given only for firm matches. Not every row has a clone size; where given, it reads once, few, many or a size class.

>TRBV28|TRBJ1-1|.|few
TGTGCCAGCAGTTTGGGTACTGGAGCTTTCTTT
CASSLGTGAFF
>TRBV5-4|TRBJ1-2|.|.
TGTGCCACTAGACCGAGCCTTAACTATGGCTACACCTTC
CATRPSLNYGYTF
>TRBV27|TRBJ2-3|.|.
TGTGCCAGCAGTTTACTGCGCACAGATACGCAGTATTTT
CASSLLRTDTQYF
>TRBV5-1|TRBJ2-7|.|.
TGCGCCAGCAGCGTACGTAATGACAGGATATACGAGCAGTACTTC
CASSVRNDRIYEQYF
>TRBV9|TRBJ2-3|.|.
TGTGCCAGCAGCGTTGACGGGAGTGAGACAGATACGCAGTATTTT
CASSVDGSETDTQYF
>TRBV6-5|TRBJ2-3|.|.
TGTGCCAGCAGTTACAGGGGCGATGTGGATACGCAGTATTTT
CASSYRGDVDTQYF
>TRBV4-2|TRBJ2-7|TRBD2|.
TGTGCCAGCAGCCAAGAGGGACTAGGCAACTACGAGCAGTACTTC
CASSQEGLGNYEQYF
>TRBV28|TRBJ1-2|.|.
TGTGCCAGCAGTTTACGGGGGGCGGCCGCTCGCTATGGCTACACCTTC
CASSLRGAAARYGYTF
>TRBV7-9|TRBJ2-1|.|.
TGTGCCAGCAGCTTCCAGGGCTCATTACTGAGGTATTACAATGAGCAGTTCTTC
CASSFQGSLLRYYNEQFF
>TRBV11-3|TRBJ1-1|.|.
TGTGCCAGCAGGGAGGGACCGGGAACTGAAGCTTTCTTT
CASREGPGTEAFF
>TRBV27|TRBJ2-5|TRBD1|.
TGTGCCAGCAGTACCCGGACAGGGAAGGAGACCCAGTACTTC
CASSTRTGKETQYF
>TRBV7-9|TRBJ2-7|.|.
TGTGCCAGCAGCGCCCGTTCGAGCGGATCCTACGAGCAGTACTTC
CASSARSSGSYEQYF
>TRBV7-9|TRBJ1-2|TRBD1|.
TGTGCCAGCAGCTCGGGGGGACAGAACCTCTATGGCTACACCTTC
CASSSGGQNLYGYTF
>TRBV19|TRBJ2-1|.|.
TGTGCCAGTAGTATAGCCACCGGGACATCATACAATGAGCAGTTCTTC
CASSIATGTSYNEQFF
>TRBV5-1|TRBJ1-1|.|.
TGCGCCAGCAGCTTGGCAGGAATGAACACTGAAGCTTTCTTT
CASSLAGMNTEAFF
>TRBV28|TRBJ2-7|TRBD2|.
TGTGCCAGCAGCCCACTAGCGACCGAACCCTACGAGCAGTACTTC
CASSPLATEPYEQYF
>TRBV5-1|TRBJ2-7|.|.
TGCGCCAGCAGCCCTGTCCAGATCTCCTACGAGCAGTACTTC
CASSPVQISYEQYF
>TRBV6-1|TRBJ1-5|.|.
TGTGCCAGCAGTGACACGTCCTGGGTATTTCAGCCCCAGCATTTT
CASSDTSWVFQPQHF
>TRBV2|TRBJ1-2|.|.
TGTGCCAGCTGCCTCCCCATTAGCAACTATGGCTACACCTTC
CASCLPISNYGYTF
>TRBV9|TRBJ1-3|TRBD1|.
TGTGCCAGCAGCGTCAACAGGGGGACGGGAAACACCATATATTTT
CASSVNRGTGNTIYF
>TRBV7-9|TRBJ1-2|.|once
TGTGCCAGCAGCTTAGGGGATGTTACAGCGCCTTATGGCTACACCTTC
CASSLGDVTAPYGYTF
>TRBV10-3|TRBJ2-3|TRBD1|.
TGTGCCATCAGTGACCATTCGGTCAAACCGGGACAGGGCGGGGGTGATGCAGATACGCAGTATTTT
CAISDHSVKPGQGGGDADTQYF
>TRBV6-5|TRBJ2-7|.|.
TGTGCCAGCAGCCAGGGATCGGTTTATTCCTACGAGCAGTACTTC
CASSQGSVYSYEQYF
>TRBV19|TRBJ2-3|TRBD2|.
TGTGCCAGTAGTATCCCCGGGACTAGCGGCCTTAGCACAGATACGCAGTATTTT
CASSIPGTSGLSTDTQYF
>TRBV7-9|TRBJ2-1|TRBD2|.
TGTGCCAGCAGCTCAGGACTAGCGGGAGGCTCCTACAATGAGCAGTTCTTC
CASSSGLAGGSYNEQFF
>TRBV18|TRBJ2-1|.|.
TGTGCCAGCTCACCAAAGGATCTCGTGTACAATGAGCAGTTCTTC
CASSPKDLVYNEQFF
>TRBV28|TRBJ2-1|TRBD2|.
TGTGCCAGCAGTTTTTTAGCGGGTGATCTGGGGAATGAGCAGTTCTTC
CASSFLAGDLGNEQFF
>TRBV9|TRBJ2-7|TRBD1|.
TGTGCCAGCAGCGTAGTGGGGACAGTTGGGTACGAGCAGTACTTC
CASSVVGTVGYEQYF
>TRBV15|TRBJ2-5|TRBD2|.
TGTGCCACCGTCCTAGCGGGAGGTCACCAAGAGACCCAGTACTTC
CATVLAGGHQETQYF
>TRBV4-1|TRBJ2-1|.|few
TGCGCCAGCAGCCCCCTGCTGGGGTACAATGAGCAGTTCTTC
CASSPLLGYNEQFF
>TRBV27|TRBJ2-2|TRBD2|.
TGTGCCAGCAGTACCCGGACTAGCGGGAGTGGTGGGGAGCTGTTTTTT
CASSTRTSGSGGELFF
>TRBV28|TRBJ2-5|.|.
TGTGCCAGCAGCGGGTACAAGCAAGAGACCCAGTACTTC
CASSGYKQETQYF
>TRBV11-2|TRBJ2-5|.|.
TGTGCCAGCGGGGCCGGGCGGCAAGAGACCCAGTACTTC
CASGAGRQETQYF
>TRBV28|TRBJ2-2|TRBD1|.
TGTGCCAGCAGATTGACAGGGGACACCGGGGAGCTGTTTTTT
CASRLTGDTGELFF
>TRBV7-9|TRBJ2-2|.|.
TGTGCCAGCAGCGCCCAGGGTGGGAACACCGGGGAGCTGTTTTTT
CASSAQGGNTGELFF
>TRBV4-3|TRBJ2-1|.|.
TGCGCCAGCAGCCAAGTGGCGTCCCTCAATGAGCAGTTCTTC
CASSQVASLNEQFF
>TRBV4-3|TRBJ2-1|.|.
TGCGCCAGCAGTCGTCTTACCGGGACCAACAATGAGCAGTTCTTC
CASSRLTGTNNEQFF
>TRBV30|TRBJ1-3|.|.
TGTGCCTGGAGTGAAGGGGTATCTGGAAACACCATATATTTT
CAWSEGVSGNTIYF
>TRBV5-1|TRBJ2-7|TRBD1|.
TGCGCCAGCAGCTTTGGGACAGAAAGTAGGGGCTACGAGCAGTACTTC
CASSFGTESRGYEQYF
>TRBV14|TRBJ2-2|.|.
TGTGCCAGCAGCCAATGGGTTACCGGGGAGCTGTTTTTT
CASSQWVTGELFF
>TRBV29-1|TRBJ2-7|.|.
TGCAGCGTTGACGTGGGGGACTCAGCGTACGAGCAGTACTTC
CSVDVGDSAYEQYF
>TRBV27|TRBJ1-3|.|once
TGTGCCAGCAGTGAAGACGGGGCGGATAGTGGAGTCCTGAGCTCTGGAAACACCATATATTTT
CASSEDGADSGVLSSGNTIYF
>TRBV6-1|TRBJ1-2|.|.
TGTGCCAGCAGTGAAGACCCAGGGGTGTTCGGCTACACCTTC
CASSEDPGVFGYTF
>TRBV6-6|TRBJ1-3|.|.
TGTGCCAGCAGTGGGGATTACGGGTCTGGAAACACCATATATTTT
CASSGDYGSGNTIYF
>TRBV7-8|TRBJ2-1|.|.
TGTGCCAGCAGCTTATCGTGGACCGTCTCCAATGAGCAGTTCTTC
CASSLSWTVSNEQFF
>TRBV6-5|TRBJ2-7|.|once
TGTGCCAGCAGTTACAATCCCACAGGGTCTCTATACGAGCAGTACTTC
CASSYNPTGSLYEQYF
>TRBV5-4|TRBJ2-7|.|few
TGTGCCAGCAGCTTGTGGGACAAAGCCTACGAGCAGTACTTC
CASSLWDKAYEQYF
>TRBV28|TRBJ2-1|.|.
TGTGCCAGCAGTTCCGAGGGAAACAATGAGCAGTTCTTC
CASSSEGNNEQFF
>TRBV9|TRBJ1-1|.|.
TGTGCCAGCAGCCTAGGGATCGGCACTGAAGCTTTCTTT
CASSLGIGTEAFF
>TRBV7-9|TRBJ2-5|TRBD2|.
TGTGCCAGCAGACCCGGGGGGGTGGAGACCCAGTACTTC
CASRPGGVETQYF
>TRBV6-4|TRBJ2-2|.|.
TGTGCCAGCAGTCCAGGGGTCACCGGGGAGCTGTTTTTT
CASSPGVTGELFF
>TRBV9|TRBJ2-1|TRBD2|.
TGTGCCAGCAGCTCTAGCGGGAGGGATTATGAGCAGTTCTTC
CASSSSGRDYEQFF
>TRBV21-1|TRBJ2-3|.|.
TGTGCCAGCAGCAAAGACGCCAGCGGGAGGTCTACAGATACGCAGTATTTT
CASSKDASGRSTDTQYF
>TRBV7-9|TRBJ2-3|.|.
TGTGCCAGCAGCTTAGAAGGGAGTCTGGATACGCAGTATTTT
CASSLEGSLDTQYF
>TRBV19|TRBJ1-5|.|once
TGTGCCAGTAGTATGCAGGCCGTGACGGGCAATCAGCCCCAGCATTTT
CASSMQAVTGNQPQHF